This TCR beta chain was observed in a study of blood T cell repertoires in COVID-19. Looking at the study overall: Sources were T cells, B-cell-depleted T cells, or PBMCs; the material itself was cDNA or gDNA.

Per the original methods: Amplification with reference gene primers provided the estimates of nucleated cell counts. The repertoire was sequenced with immunoSEQ multiplex PCR; TCRdb's copy has only in-frame clones and lacks some. D and trimming come from the DNA, and the V and J calls and clone size come from that table. Among 79,000 or so clones listed, roughly 84% were seen once. The CDR3 extends over 14 amino acids. Trimming left V 3 bases short and J 8 bases short, with 13 bases between. Germline values: CDR1 MNHNS, CDR2 SASEGT. The sequence was collected from a man between 60 and 75 years old with COVID-19, enrolled during active disease. The chain is built from TRBV6-1 and TRBJ1-4, with D unresolved. Sequencing was carried out using peripheral blood. The CDR3 nucleotides read TGTGCCAGCAGTGATCCCCTTTCTATCGAAAAACTGTTTTTT. It translates to CASSDPLSIEKLFF.